This T cell receptor beta chain was sequenced for a study of PD-L1 blockade in urothelial cancer. Sequencing used immunoSEQ multiplex PCR; TCRdb keeps in-frame clones, though not all of them. The sample comprises around 45,000 clones, 88% of which are singletons, and 13% to 15% rests with the top ten. Study-wide points: Tumor-associated clones in blood expanded more at 3 weeks in durable-benefit patients.

Sample numbers ranged from 1 to 8 per patient, encompassing pretreatment and on-treatment collections. Details on this clone: As yet, its antigen is unknown.

From germline, CDR1 is SQVTM and CDR2 ANQGSEA. V shed 6 bases and J shed 2 bases, with 19 bases lying between them. The CDR3 has 16 residues. The sequence derives from an older woman with urothelial cancer. The material was PBMCs, obtained around atezolizumab (anti-PD-L1) treatment. The chain links TRBV29-1 to TRBJ2-2; a weak D match, TRBD1 (6 bases). The CDR3 region is CSVLLGGDLNTGELFF. In nucleotides, the CDR3 is TGCAGCGTCCTCCTAGGGGGAGACTTAAACACCGGGGAGCTGTTTTTT.